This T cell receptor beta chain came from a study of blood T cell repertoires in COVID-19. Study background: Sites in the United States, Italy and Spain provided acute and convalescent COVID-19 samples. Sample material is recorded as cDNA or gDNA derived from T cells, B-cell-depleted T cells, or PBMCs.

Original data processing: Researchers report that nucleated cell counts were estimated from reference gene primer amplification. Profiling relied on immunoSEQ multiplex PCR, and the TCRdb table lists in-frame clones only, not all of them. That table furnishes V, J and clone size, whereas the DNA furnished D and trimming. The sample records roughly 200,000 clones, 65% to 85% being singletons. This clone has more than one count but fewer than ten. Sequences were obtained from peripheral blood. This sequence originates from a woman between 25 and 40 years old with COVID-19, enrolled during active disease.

The CDR3 sequence is CASSPGTPGGYTF. The CDR3 DNA is TGTGCCAGCAGCCCCGGGACACCCGGGGGCTACACCTTC. The genes are TRBV7-3 and TRBJ1-2, with a weak D call TRBD1 (6 bases). This CDR3 spans 13 amino acids. Deletions cut 5 bases from V and 8 bases from J, with 15 bases between. Germline-derived CDR1 and CDR2 are SGHTA and FQGTGA.